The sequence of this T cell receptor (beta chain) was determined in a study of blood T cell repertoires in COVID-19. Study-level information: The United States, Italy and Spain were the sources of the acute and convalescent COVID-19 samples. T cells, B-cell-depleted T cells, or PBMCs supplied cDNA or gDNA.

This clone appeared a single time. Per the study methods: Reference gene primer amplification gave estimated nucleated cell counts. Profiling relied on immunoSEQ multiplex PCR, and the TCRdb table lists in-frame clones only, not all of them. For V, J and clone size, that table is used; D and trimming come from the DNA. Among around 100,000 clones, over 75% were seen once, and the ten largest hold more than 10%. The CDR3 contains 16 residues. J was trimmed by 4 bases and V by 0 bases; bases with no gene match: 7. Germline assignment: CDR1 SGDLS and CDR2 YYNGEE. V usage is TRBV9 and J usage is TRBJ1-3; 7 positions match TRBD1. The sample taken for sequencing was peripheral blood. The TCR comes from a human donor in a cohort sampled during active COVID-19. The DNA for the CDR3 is TGTGCCAGCAGCGTAGCTTTAGGGGGCGGCGGAAACACCATATATTTT. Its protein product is CASSVALGGGGNTIYF.